This TCR beta chain is from a study of blood T cell repertoires in COVID-19. Study details: There were acute and convalescent COVID-19 samples, and they came from the United States, Italy and Spain.

Some clones are missing from TCRdb's copy, which holds only in-frame ones; the method was immunoSEQ multiplex PCR. This sample has roughly 69,000 clones, with 80% to 90% found just once. This CDR3 contains 13 residues. Germline CDR1 and CDR2: MDHEN and SYDVKM. After removal of 4 bases from V and 4 bases from J, the junction contained 2 bases not matched to a gene. The study assigned cohorts using participant-reported clinical history. The sequence came from a woman aged 40 to 55 with acute COVID-19. Sequenced: PBMCs or T cells enriched from blood (not recorded which). The rearrangement joins TRBV28 to TRBJ1-1, with TRBD1 matching 8 bases. The CDR3 loop reads CASSYRGTTEAFF. The DNA for the CDR3 is TGTGCCAGCAGTTACAGGGGGACCACTGAAGCTTTCTTT.